This T cell receptor beta chain was profiled in a study of cytomegalovirus exposure and HLA in healthy donors. Study in general: The study's early data release held some 85 million unique TCRs from HLA-typed donors. Researchers found that about four fifths of over 350 genotyped donors fell within the Caucasian-associated ancestry cluster. Study-wide findings and caveats: In a later analysis, TCR association rates varied by HLA locus: DRB1 most, HLA-C fewest.

The PCR made use of 60 Vbeta and 13 Jbeta primers. TCRdb keeps only in-frame clones here, not all; method: immunoSEQ multiplex PCR. The sample lists about 120,000 clones, 60% to 85% occurring once. Worth noting for this clone: Its specificity is not known.

Looked up from germline, CDR1 is SGHTA and CDR2 is FQGTGA. Trimming removed 5 bases at V and 7 bases at J, with 20 bases between. This CDR3 has 15 residues. The receptor comes from a woman between 40 and 55 years old in good health and CMV-seropositive. The V gene is TRBV7-3, the J gene TRBJ1-1; D gene uncertain. Sequencing was carried out using PBMCs. The CDR3 sequence is CASSPYGRGNGEAFF. The CDR3 nucleotides read TGTGCCAGCAGCCCCTATGGCCGGGGAAACGGTGAAGCTTTCTTT.